This entry is about one T cell receptor beta chain. The repertoire was sequenced with immunoSEQ multiplex PCR; TCRdb's copy has only in-frame clones and lacks some. The table records 350,000 to 550,000 clones, around 87% of them present only once. The data belong to a study of blood T cell repertoires in COVID-19. About the study: Nucleic acid was either cDNA or gDNA, and it came from T cells, B-cell-depleted T cells, or PBMCs.

Sequenced material: PBMCs or T cells enriched from blood (not recorded which). The origin of this receptor is a man aged 25-45 years who had recovered from COVID-19.

The CDR3 spells CASKAPYRGQETQYF. The DNA for the CDR3 is TGTGCCAGTAAGGCCCCCTACAGGGGCCAAGAGACCCAGTACTTC. The genes are TRBV19 and TRBJ2-5; 7 bases line up with TRBD1. The junction had 9 bases not matched to a gene; V was cut back by 7 bases and J by 1 base. The CDR3 extends over 15 amino acids. CDR1 LNHDA and CDR2 SQIVND come from the germline V gene (reference sequence).